What follows are 14 T cell receptor beta chains derived from one specimen sequenced in a study of T-cell reconstitution after alpha-beta-depleted transplantation in children. TCRbeta library preparation incorporated unique molecular identifiers. TCRdb reprocessed the PCR reads with MiXCR, giving one entry per CDR3 protein. Of hundreds of thousands of distinct CDR3 sequences listed, under 15% are singletons. Sequences were derived from PBMCs, sampled before TCRalphabeta/CD19-depleted stem cell transplant. These receptors were obtained from a girl aged 2 to 10 with congenital amegakaryocytic thrombocytopenia, due to receive a stem cell transplant.

J is TRBJ1-1 and V is TRBV28, with unresolved D. In germline, CDR1 is MDHEN, CDR2 SYDVKM. V gave up 2 bases and J gave up 0 bases, with 7 bases separating them. The CDR3 sequence is 14 residues long. The CDR3 sequence: CASSLPQLNTEAFF. In DNA, the CDR3 is TGTGCCAGCAGTTTACCGCAGTTGAACACTGAAGCTTTCTTT.

V and J are TRBV19 and TRBJ2-2; 9 bases align to TRBD2. The CDR3 runs 16 residues. The trim removed 5 bases at V and 2 bases at J, leaving 6 bases unmatched. Germline CDR1 and CDR2: LNHDA and SQIVND (reference sequence). The DNA for the CDR3 is TGTGCCAGTAGTTCACTAGCGGGCAAAAACACCGGGGAGCTGTTTTTT. As protein: CASSSLAGKNTGELFF. Supplemented by reference TRBV19 and TRBJ2-2, the full variable domain reads DGGITQSPKYLFRKEGQNVTLSCEQNLNHDAMYWYRQDPGQGLRLIYYSQIVNDFQKGDIAEGYSVSREKKESFPLTVTSAQKNPTAFYLCASSSLAGKNTGELFFGEGSRLTVL.

This clonotype was counted many times. This chain connects TRBV12-3 or TRBV12-4 to TRBJ2-3; no clear D gene. The V end was cut by 3 bases, the J end by 0 bases, with 7 bases between. CDR3 length: 14 residues. CDR3 nucleotide sequence: TGTGCCAGCAGTTTCATGGGCAGCACAGATACGCAGTATTTT. It yields the protein CASSFMGSTDTQYF.

This clonotype was seen at least ten times. This chain connects TRBV12-3 or TRBV12-4 to TRBJ2-7; the match to TRBD2 covers 9 bases. CDR3 size: 15 residues. The V gene end was trimmed by 1 base and the J gene end by 4 bases; junction bases not matched to a gene: 5. The CDR3 region is CASSLGPGLAYEQYF. As DNA, the CDR3 is TGTGCCAGCAGTTTAGGCCCGGGACTAGCTTACGAGCAGTACTTC.

The rearrangement joins TRBV6-4 to TRBJ2-1; 9 bases align to TRBD2. CDR1 and CDR2 (germline): MRHNA, SNTAGT. V dropped 4 bases and J dropped 7; count of bases not matched to a gene: 8. The CDR3 length is 15 residues. CDR3 in DNA: TGTGCCAGCAGTGTAGAGCCTAGCGGGACAAATGAGCAGTTCTTC. This translates into CASSVEPSGTNEQFF.

This clonotype was detected many times. This chain connects TRBV5-5 to TRBJ2-1; D is ambiguous. The CDR3 extends over 11 amino acids. Germline V gene lookup returns CDR1 SGHKS and CDR2 YYEKEE (reference sequence). Trimming removed 2 bases from V and 8 bases from J, with 5 bases in between. The CDR3 sequence is CASSFLDEQFF. The DNA of the CDR3 is TGTGCCAGCAGCTTTTTAGATGAGCAGTTCTTC.

The table lists this clonotype with many counts. The chain links TRBV7-9 to TRBJ2-5; D remains unclear. The CDR3 totals 13 residues. The V gene lost 0 bases and the J gene lost 4 bases, with 6 bases spanning the gap. Germline assignment: CDR1 SEHNR and CDR2 FQNEAQ (reference sequence). The CDR3 reads CASSLALRETQYF. The CDR3, as DNA: TGTGCCAGCAGCTTAGCTCTTCGAGAGACCCAGTACTTC.

V and J are TRBV12-3 or TRBV12-4 and TRBJ2-1, with D maybe TRBD2 (6 bases). Between the trimmed V and J ends, which lost 3 bases and 9 bases, there was a span of 15 bases. This CDR3 contains 14 residues. CDR3 sequence reads: CASSFLRDGGEQFF. CDR3 in DNA: TGTGCCAGCAGTTTCTTGCGGGATGGCGGTGAGCAGTTCTTC.

This chain connects TRBV12-3 or TRBV12-4 to TRBJ2-1; 13 positions match TRBD2. The CDR3 has 16 residues. With 7 bases clipped from V and 9 bases from J, the junction kept 12 bases outside the gene matches. DNA for the CDR3: TGTGCCAGCACCGGACTAGCGGGAGATCTGGTTAGTGAGCAGTTCTTC. This encodes CASTGLAGDLVSEQFF.

This clonotype was seen more than once but under ten times. This sequence joins TRBV4-1 and TRBJ2-1; 9 nucleotides match TRBD2. The germline V gene encodes CDR1 MGHRA and CDR2 YSYEKL. CDR3 length: 14 amino acids. V lost 6 bases and J lost 2; bases outside the gene matches: 2. CDR3: CASRGGRAYNEQFF. CDR3 DNA: TGCGCCAGCAGGGGCGGGAGGGCCTACAATGAGCAGTTCTTC.

This clonotype was seen only a few times. The J gene is TRBJ2-5, the V gene TRBV5-6, with TRBD1 matching over 11 bases. Germline CDR1 is SGHDT and CDR2 is YYEEEE. The CDR3 has 18 residues. V was clipped by 4 bases and J by 3 bases; unmatched bases: 14. Here the CDR3 reads CASSPRTGGFRSEETQYF. In DNA form, the CDR3 reads TGTGCCAGCAGCCCCCGGACAGGGGGCTTTAGAAGCGAAGAGACCCAGTACTTC.

The gene calls are TRBV29-1 and TRBJ1-2; a weak D match, TRBD1 (5 bases). V lost 8 bases to trimming and J lost 5 bases, with 21 bases between them. The CDR3 runs to 14 residues. CDR1 is SQVTM and CDR2 is ANQGSEA in the germline V gene. The CDR3 bases are TGCAGCTCCAGTCGGGGGAGTTTAGAATATGGCTACACCTTC. Its protein product is CSSSRGSLEYGYTF.

The rearrangement uses TRBV20-1 and TRBJ2-1; tentatively, D is TRBD2 (5 bases). CDR1 DFQATT and CDR2 SNEGSKA come from the germline V gene (reference sequence). The V gene lost 3 bases and the J gene lost 8 bases, with 17 bases spanning the gap. CDR3 size: 14 residues. The CDR3 nucleotides are TGCAGTGCTAGCATAGGACTCGCGGTTGATGAGCAGTTCTTC. This gives the protein CSASIGLAVDEQFF.

This clonotype was counted only a few times. The J gene is TRBJ2-7, the V gene TRBV7-8, with 7 bases lining up with TRBD2. With V trimmed by 5 bases and J by 4 bases, 14 bases remained unmatched. This CDR3 comprises 16 residues. Per germline, CDR1 SGHVS and CDR2 FQNEAQ. The CDR3 DNA is TGTGCCAGCAGCCGTTTGGCGTTCTGGCGGGAGTACGAGCAGTACTTC. It encodes CASSRLAFWREYEQYF. Variable domain in full (rest from reference TRBV7-8 and TRBJ2-7): GAGVSQSPRYKVAKRGQDVALRCDPISGHVSLFWYQQALGQGPEFLTYFQNEAQLDKSGLPSDRFFAERPEGSVSTLKIQRTQQEDSAVYLCASSRLAFWREYEQYFGPGTRLTVT.